Below are 2 T cell receptor beta chains sequenced from a single sample in a study of OX40 agonist ivuxolimab in advanced cancers. The library was produced with the immunoSEQ multiplex PCR assay. Not all clones reach the TCRdb copy of this immuneACCESS table, which keeps in-frame sequences only. Checked studies attribute under half of the gap to unresolved V genes and leave the rest unexplained. Here the sample has tens of thousands of clones; more than 85% occur a single time. Of the sample, roughly 12% falls within the top ten clones. The sample in question was CD4+ or CD8+ T cells sorted from blood, obtained in a trial of the OX40 agonist ivuxolimab. The receptors were gathered from an adult with an advanced solid tumor such as melanoma, head and neck, liver or kidney cancer.

The chain is built from TRBV28 and TRBJ1-5; D uncertain. With 1 base removed from V and 2 bases from J, the gap between germline ends came to 15 bases. The CDR3 length is 17 residues. Germline CDR1 is MDHEN and CDR2 is SYDVKM. The CDR3 spells CASSLSPRQTGNQPQHF. CDR3 nucleotides: TGTGCCAGCAGTTTATCCCCGAGGCAGACGGGCAATCAGCCCCAGCATTTT.

DNA of the CDR3: TGTGCCAGCAGCCGTAGCGGAACTACCTACGAGCAGTACTTC. Its translation is CASSRSGTTYEQYF. The V and J genes are TRBV7-9 and TRBJ2-7, with D tentatively TRBD2 (6 bases). Germline CDR1 reads SEHNR; CDR2 reads FQNEAQ (reference sequence). V was pared by 5 bases and J by 2 bases, with 13 bases between. CDR3 size: 14 residues.